This is a list of T cell receptor beta chains from one sample in a study of T cell responses to AZD1222 COVID-19 vaccine. The assay was immunoSEQ multiplex PCR, and TCRdb's table has in-frame clones only and misses some. The sample holds 45,000 to 60,000 clones; about 83% are singletons and the top ten take roughly 7.2%. The sequenced sample was peripheral blood, obtained on day 0 of AZD1222 vaccination. The origin of the receptors is an adult in good health. The CDR3 runs from the conserved cysteine through the conserved F or W. A D gene is named only where the DNA matches it firmly. Some rows mark clone size as missing; the rest say once, few, many or name a class of expanded clone.

abundance: -
j_gene: TRBJ2-5
d_gene: -
v_gene: TRBV5-4
CDR3aa: CASSLVGREETQYF
CDR3nt: TGTGCCAGCAGCTTGGTGGGCAGGGAAGAGACCCAGTACTTC

abundance: -
j_gene: TRBJ1-3
d_gene: -
v_gene: TRBV19
CDR3aa: CASSIGRQGHSGNTIYF
CDR3nt: TGTGCCAGTAGTATAGGTCGGCAGGGGCACTCTGGAAACACCATATATTTT

abundance: -
j_gene: TRBJ2-7
d_gene: -
v_gene: TRBV5-4
CDR3aa: CASSLRRDNEQYF
CDR3nt: TGTGCCAGCAGCTTACGGCGGGACAACGAGCAGTACTTC

abundance: -
j_gene: TRBJ1-2
d_gene: -
v_gene: TRBV28
CDR3aa: CASSWDGGYTF
CDR3nt: TGTGCCAGCAGTTGGGATGGCGGCTACACCTTC

abundance: -
j_gene: TRBJ1-4
d_gene: TRBD1
v_gene: TRBV6-5
CDR3aa: CASSYLGTDNNEKLFF
CDR3nt: TGTGCCAGCAGTTACCTTGGGACAGACAATAATGAAAAACTGTTTTTT

abundance: once
j_gene: TRBJ2-3
d_gene: -
v_gene: TRBV21-1
CDR3aa: CASSPRTSGADTQYF
CDR3nt: TGTGCCAGCAGCCCTCGGACTAGCGGGGCAGATACGCAGTATTTT

abundance: -
j_gene: TRBJ1-1
d_gene: -
v_gene: TRBV3-1/TRBV3-2
CDR3aa: CASSHGTANTEAFF
CDR3nt: TGTGCCAGCAGCCACGGGACGGCGAACACTGAAGCTTTCTTT

abundance: -
j_gene: TRBJ1-1
d_gene: -
v_gene: TRBV28
CDR3aa: CASSSNRRTTEAFF
CDR3nt: TGTGCCAGCAGTTCAAATAGACGGACCACTGAAGCTTTCTTT

abundance: -
j_gene: TRBJ1-2
d_gene: TRBD1
v_gene: TRBV11-3
CDR3aa: CASSSDGQGNRHF
CDR3nt: TGTGCCAGCAGCTCGGACGGACAGGGTAATCGGCACTTC

abundance: -
j_gene: TRBJ1-4
d_gene: -
v_gene: TRBV2
CDR3aa: CASSDSSGVNEKLFF
CDR3nt: TGTGCCAGCAGTGACTCCTCGGGTGTGAATGAAAAACTGTTTTTT

abundance: -
j_gene: TRBJ1-3
d_gene: TRBD1
v_gene: TRBV19
CDR3aa: CASSPRDRSSGNTIYF
CDR3nt: TGTGCCAGTAGTCCACGGGACAGATCCTCTGGAAACACCATATATTTT

abundance: -
j_gene: TRBJ2-7
d_gene: -
v_gene: TRBV28
CDR3aa: CASSLYLEQYF
CDR3nt: TGTGCCAGCAGTTTATACCTCGAGCAGTACTTC

abundance: -
j_gene: TRBJ1-4
d_gene: -
v_gene: TRBV27
CDR3aa: CASSLNPRREKLFF
CDR3nt: TGTGCCAGCAGTTTAAATCCTCGTCGGGAAAAACTGTTTTTT

abundance: -
j_gene: TRBJ1-1
d_gene: -
v_gene: TRBV5-5
CDR3aa: CASSLGGNTEAFF
CDR3nt: TGTGCCAGCAGCTTGGGTGGGAACACTGAAGCTTTCTTT

abundance: -
j_gene: TRBJ1-4
d_gene: TRBD1
v_gene: TRBV2
CDR3aa: CASRPRTGNNEKLFF
CDR3nt: TGTGCCAGCAGGCCCCGGACAGGGAATAATGAAAAACTGTTTTTT

abundance: -
j_gene: TRBJ1-5
d_gene: -
v_gene: TRBV28
CDR3aa: CASTSGGGSNQPQHF
CDR3nt: TGTGCCAGCACCTCGGGCGGTGGTAGCAATCAGCCCCAGCATTTT

abundance: few
j_gene: TRBJ1-2
d_gene: TRBD1
v_gene: TRBV19
CDR3aa: CATNQGQGSFLHGYTF
CDR3nt: TGTGCCACCAACCAGGGACAGGGGAGTTTTCTACATGGCTACACCTTC

abundance: -
j_gene: TRBJ1-1
d_gene: TRBD1
v_gene: TRBV18
CDR3aa: CASSTTGGSDTEAFF
CDR3nt: TGTGCCAGCTCAACGACAGGGGGAAGTGACACTGAAGCTTTCTTT